This TCR beta chain was sequenced in a study of identical twins. The CDR3 extends over 13 amino acids. Trimming removed 5 bases from V and 3 bases from J; junction bases left unmatched: 6. Germline V lookup: CDR1 DFQATT, CDR2 SNEGSKA (reference sequence). TCRdb reanalysed the 5' RACE reads using MiXCR and keeps one entry per CDR3 protein. Of some 730,000 distinct CDR3 sequences in the sample, roughly 20% were seen once. This same sample was also taken into another study, of T cells expressing NK-cell markers. That publication notes: The TCR beta repertoires originated in sorted CD3+CD56+NKG2C+, CD3+CD56+NKG2C- and CD3+CD56-NKG2C+ T cells.

The receptor was derived from a woman younger than 30 in good health. The J gene is TRBJ2-7, the V gene TRBV20-1; 8 positions match TRBD1. What was sequenced was PBMCs. The CDR3 protein is CSAFDRGDYEQYF. CDR3 bases: TGCAGTGCTTTTGACAGGGGCGACTACGAGCAGTACTTC.